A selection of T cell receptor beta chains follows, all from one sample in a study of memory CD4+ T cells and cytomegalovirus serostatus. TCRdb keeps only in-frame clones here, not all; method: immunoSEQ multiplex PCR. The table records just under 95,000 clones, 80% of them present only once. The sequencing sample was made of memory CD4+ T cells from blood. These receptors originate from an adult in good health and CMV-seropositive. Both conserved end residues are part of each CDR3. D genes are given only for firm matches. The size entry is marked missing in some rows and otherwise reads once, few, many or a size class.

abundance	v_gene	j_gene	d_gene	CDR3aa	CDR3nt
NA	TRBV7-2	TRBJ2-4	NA	CASSPDTTLAKNIQYF	TGTGCCAGCAGTCCTGACACCACCCTAGCCAAAAACATTCAGTACTTC
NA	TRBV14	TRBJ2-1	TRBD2	CASSLRAGGVLIEQFF	TGTGCCAGCAGTCTCAGAGCGGGAGGGGTCCTCATTGAGCAGTTCTTC
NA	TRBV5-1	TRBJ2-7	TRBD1	CASSLDALSRGPYEQYF	TGCGCCAGCAGCTTGGACGCGTTAAGCAGGGGGCCGTACGAGCAGTACTTC
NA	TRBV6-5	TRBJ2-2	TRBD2	CASSYGTRGTGELFF	TGTGCCAGCAGTTACGGGACTAGGGGCACCGGGGAGCTGTTTTTT
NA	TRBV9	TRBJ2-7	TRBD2	CASSVAGTSVYEQYF	TGTGCCAGCAGCGTAGCCGGGACTAGCGTCTACGAGCAGTACTTC
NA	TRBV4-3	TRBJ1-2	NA	CASSQDQSRFYGYTF	TGCGCCAGCAGCCAAGATCAGTCGAGGTTCTATGGCTACACCTTC
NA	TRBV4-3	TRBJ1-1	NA	CASSPKARGNTEAFF	TGCGCCAGCAGCCCGAAAGCCAGGGGTAACACTGAAGCTTTCTTT
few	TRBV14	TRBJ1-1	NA	CASSQDTEAFF	TGTGCCAGCAGCCAAGATACTGAAGCTTTCTTT
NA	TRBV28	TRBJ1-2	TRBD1	CASSPWTGEYGYTF	TGTGCCAGCAGCCCTTGGACAGGGGAGTATGGCTACACCTTC
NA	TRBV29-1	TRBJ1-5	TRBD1	CSGADRDQPQHF	TGCAGCGGGGCCGACAGGGATCAGCCCCAGCATTTT
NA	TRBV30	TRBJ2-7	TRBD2	CAWSPKGLAGGKQYF	TGTGCCTGGAGTCCCAAGGGACTAGCGGGAGGGAAGCAGTACTTC
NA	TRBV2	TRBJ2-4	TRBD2	CASSEGTSLNIQYF	TGTGCCAGCAGTGAAGGGACTAGTCTAAACATTCAGTACTTC
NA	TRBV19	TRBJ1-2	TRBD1	CASSDRGYGYTF	TGTGCCAGTAGCGACAGGGGATATGGCTACACCTTC
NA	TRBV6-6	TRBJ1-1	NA	CASSGQSNTEAFF	TGTGCCAGCAGCGGACAGTCGAACACTGAAGCTTTCTTT
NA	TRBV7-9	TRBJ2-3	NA	CASSLGVFAQYF	TGTGCCAGCAGCCTTGGGGTGTTTGCGCAGTATTTT
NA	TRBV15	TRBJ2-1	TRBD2	CATSTRGLAGGQGEQFF	TGTGCCACCAGCACCCGGGGACTAGCGGGAGGTCAGGGTGAGCAGTTCTTC
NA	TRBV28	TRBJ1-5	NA	CASSFGQLENQPQHF	TGTGCCAGCAGTTTCGGGCAGTTAGAAAATCAGCCCCAGCATTTT
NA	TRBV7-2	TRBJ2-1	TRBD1	CASSWDRGMNEQFF	TGTGCCAGCAGCTGGGACAGGGGGATGAATGAGCAGTTCTTC
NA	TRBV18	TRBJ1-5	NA	CASSGSGGFAQPQHF	TGTGCCAGCTCCGGATCGGGCGGTTTTGCTCAGCCCCAGCATTTT
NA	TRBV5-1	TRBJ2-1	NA	CASRQTRQEFRFSSYNEQFF	TGCGCCAGCAGACAAACCCGACAGGAATTTCGATTCAGCTCCTACAATGAGCAGTTCTTC
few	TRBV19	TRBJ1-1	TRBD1	CASSFITGGRTEAFF	TGTGCCAGTAGTTTCATAACAGGGGGGCGGACTGAAGCTTTCTTT
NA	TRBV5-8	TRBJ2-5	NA	CASSLPGQRETQYF	TGTGCCAGCAGCTTACCGGGACAAAGAGAGACCCAGTACTTC
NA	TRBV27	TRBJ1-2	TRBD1	CASSWDRANYGYTF	TGTGCCAGCAGTTGGGACAGGGCTAACTATGGCTACACCTTC
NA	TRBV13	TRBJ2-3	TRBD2	CASSPSRLAGPTHTQYF	TGTGCCAGCAGCCCCTCCCGACTAGCGGGCCCTACCCATACGCAGTATTTT
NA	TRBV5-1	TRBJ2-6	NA	CASRRDLFSGANVLTF	TGCGCCAGCAGGAGGGACCTCTTCTCTGGGGCCAACGTCCTGACTTTC
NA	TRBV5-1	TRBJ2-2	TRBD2	CASSLLAGGGTGELFF	TGCGCCAGCAGCTTGTTAGCGGGAGGAGGGACCGGGGAGCTGTTTTTT
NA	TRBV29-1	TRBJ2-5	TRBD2	CSVEPGGETQYF	TGCAGCGTTGAACCGGGGGGGGAGACCCAGTACTTC
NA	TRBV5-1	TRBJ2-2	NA	CASSPGGGASTGELFF	TGCGCCAGCAGCCCAGGAGGAGGGGCGAGCACCGGGGAGCTGTTTTTT
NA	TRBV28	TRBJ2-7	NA	CASSLGQDPLYEQYF	TGTGCCAGCAGTTTGGGGCAGGACCCCCTATACGAGCAGTACTTC
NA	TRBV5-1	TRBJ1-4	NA	CASSLDSFNEKLFF	TGCGCCAGCAGCTTGGATAGCTTTAATGAAAAACTGTTTTTT
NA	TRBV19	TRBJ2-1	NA	CASSTTRTRRDEQFF	TGTGCCAGTAGTACGACCCGGACACGCAGGGATGAGCAGTTCTTC
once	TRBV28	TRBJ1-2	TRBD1	CASSFVGTEYGYTF	TGTGCCAGCAGTTTTGTAGGGACAGAATATGGCTACACCTTC
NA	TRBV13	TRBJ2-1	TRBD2	CASSEGLAGVRNEQFF	TGTGCCAGCAGCGAAGGACTAGCGGGAGTAAGGAATGAGCAGTTCTTC
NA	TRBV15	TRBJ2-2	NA	CATSRDFGAGGGELFF	TGTGCCACCAGCAGAGATTTCGGGGCTGGGGGCGGGGAGCTGTTTTTT
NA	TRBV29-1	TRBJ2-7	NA	CSVCLVGGEQYF	TGCAGCGTTTGCCTAGTCGGGGGAGAGCAGTACTTC
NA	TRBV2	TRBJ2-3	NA	CASSEALLGAGADTQYF	TGTGCCAGCAGTGAAGCGCTTCTGGGGGCAGGGGCAGATACGCAGTATTTT
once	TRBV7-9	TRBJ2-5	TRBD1	CASSPLDRQETQYF	TGTGCCAGCAGCCCCTTGGACAGGCAAGAGACCCAGTACTTC
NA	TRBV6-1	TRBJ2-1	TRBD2	CASSLSGNNEQFF	TGTGCCAGCAGTCTCAGCGGGAACAATGAGCAGTTCTTC
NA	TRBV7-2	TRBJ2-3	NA	CASSLVGGTSTDTQYF	TGTGCCAGCAGCTTAGTAGGCGGGACTAGCACAGATACGCAGTATTTT
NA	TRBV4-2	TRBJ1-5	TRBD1	CASSPSGGQGYQPQHF	TGTGCCAGCAGCCCCTCTGGAGGACAGGGGTATCAGCCCCAGCATTTT
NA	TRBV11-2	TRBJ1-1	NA	CASSLSRGVNTEAFF	TGTGCCAGCAGCCTTTCGCGGGGGGTGAACACTGAAGCTTTCTTT
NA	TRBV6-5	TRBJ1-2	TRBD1	CASSFLGQGHGYTF	TGTGCCAGCAGTTTCCTCGGACAGGGTCATGGCTACACCTTC
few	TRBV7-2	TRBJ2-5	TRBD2	CASSLAASGKGRETQYF	TGTGCCAGCAGCCTAGCGGCTAGCGGGAAAGGTAGGGAGACCCAGTACTTC
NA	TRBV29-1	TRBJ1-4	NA	CSVGPTDGNEKLFF	TGCAGCGTCGGGCCAACGGACGGGAATGAAAAACTGTTTTTT
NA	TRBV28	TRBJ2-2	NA	CASSSGFSDTGELFF	TGTGCCAGCAGTTCCGGATTCAGCGACACCGGGGAGCTGTTTTTT
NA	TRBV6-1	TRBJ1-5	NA	CASSVVDNQPQHF	TGTGCCAGCAGTGTTGTGGATAATCAGCCCCAGCATTTT
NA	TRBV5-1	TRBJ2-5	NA	CASSLAQGIQETQYF	TGCGCCAGCAGCTTGGCCCAGGGTATACAAGAGACCCAGTACTTC
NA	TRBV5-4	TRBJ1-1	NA	CASSLEVRGTEAFF	TGTGCCAGCAGCTTGGAGGTCCGGGGCACTGAAGCTTTCTTT
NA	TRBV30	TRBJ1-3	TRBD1	CAWMGTGSSGNTIYF	TGTGCCTGGATGGGGACAGGGAGCTCTGGAAACACCATATATTTT
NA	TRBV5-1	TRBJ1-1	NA	CASINEGGWNTEAFF	TGCGCCAGCATTAACGAGGGGGGTTGGAACACTGAAGCTTTCTTT
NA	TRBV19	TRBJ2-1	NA	CASSIGRVWYNEQFF	TGTGCCAGTAGTATTGGTAGGGTTTGGTACAATGAGCAGTTCTTC
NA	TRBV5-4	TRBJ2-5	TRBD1	CASSRGQSQETQYF	TGTGCCAGCAGCCGGGGACAGAGCCAAGAGACCCAGTACTTC
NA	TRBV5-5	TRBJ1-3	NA	CASSLEPVGNTIYF	TGTGCCAGCAGCTTGGAGCCAGTTGGAAACACCATATATTTT
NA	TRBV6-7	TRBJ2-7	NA	CASSYSRPLPPYEQYF	TGTGCCAGCAGTTACTCGCGTCCGCTACCCCCCTACGAGCAGTACTTC
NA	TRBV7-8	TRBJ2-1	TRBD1	CASSDRTGAHEQFF	TGTGCCAGCAGCGACCGGACAGGGGCCCATGAGCAGTTCTTC
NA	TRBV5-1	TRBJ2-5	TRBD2	CASSTGLAAFQETQYF	TGCGCCAGCAGCACGGGACTAGCGGCCTTCCAAGAGACCCAGTACTTC
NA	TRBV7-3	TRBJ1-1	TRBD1	CASSDDRGTEAFF	TGTGCCAGCAGCGACGACAGGGGCACTGAAGCTTTCTTT